A selection of T cell receptor beta chains follows, all from one sample in a study of shared clonotypes between healthy human individuals. Produced via immunoSEQ multiplex PCR; TCRdb's table is partial and in-frame only. The repertoire holds some 1.4 million clones, with roughly 97% as singletons. The material sequenced was naive CD4+ T cells sorted from blood. The source is a young man in good health. CDR3s include the opening cysteine and the closing phenylalanine or tryptophan. Expanded clones get a size class; other rows say once, few or many, or leave the size out.

clone_size,v_call,cdr3_aa
NA,TRBV7-9,CASSLGQDTDTQYF
NA,TRBV27,CASIDIERTEAFF
NA,TRBV5-4,CASGKDSSSYEQYF
NA,TRBV25-1,CASGPDRATGELFF
NA,TRBV5-1,CASSLSLAGDGYTF
few,TRBV5-1,CASSLDRVVSYEQYF
NA,TRBV2,CASVEWGLAGGSKNIQYF
NA,TRBV25-1,CASSLGTGTGELFF
NA,TRBV18,CASSPRQKTYEQYF
NA,TRBV11-2,CASTRQGLAGDTGELFF
once,TRBV10-1,CASSESVVETQYF
NA,TRBV20-1,CSAELYEQYF
NA,TRBV7-6,CASSLEVGTMNTEAFF
NA,TRBV28,CASSGRTEAFF
NA,TRBV11-2,CASSPYGKGARHTEAFF
NA,TRBV7-9,CASSLGLSTDTQYF
NA,TRBV6-5,CASSRRGRGQTQYF
NA,TRBV27,CASSLDARDTQYF
NA,TRBV5-1,CASSWAGTASYEQYF
NA,TRBV5-4,CASSPSVYNEQFF
NA,TRBV5-6,CASSLVSRNEQFF
NA,TRBV7-9,CASSPPSGRAHQDTQYF
NA,TRBV10-3,CAIKTGTVNTEAFF
NA,TRBV9,CASSHTTLAETTDTQYF
NA,TRBV2,CASSESGELFF
once,TRBV5-1,CASSRDRVSEKLFF
few,TRBV5-4,CASSSGLGTDTQYF
once,TRBV6-5,CASSLRTGPNTEAFF
NA,TRBV7-2,CASSFQGDQPQHF
once,TRBV5-1,CASSFGTGSGEKLFF
NA,TRBV7-9,CASSLGGRRGSEQYF
NA,TRBV7-8,CASSSGQISNQPQHF
NA,TRBV4-1,CASSQVDGRGGEQYF
NA,TRBV7-9,CASSGLLGGRPYEQYF
NA,TRBV13,CASTSLRLAGGNGQETQYF
NA,TRBV5-4,CASSLAGGVSYEQYF
once,TRBV5-1,CASSLGGRPYEQYF
NA,TRBV19,CASSIGVRSGRGEAGANVLTF
NA,TRBV2,CASSDVGQETQYF
NA,TRBV7-2,CASSLLRGAEQFF
NA,TRBV2,CASSDPLSGSYNEQFF
NA,TRBV5-1,CASRSLVGRASTDTQYF
once,TRBV5-1,CATSYGTSGSNEQFF
NA,TRBV9,CASSVTGSVSYNEQFF
NA,TRBV6-5,CASRRLAGMSEQYF
NA,TRBV5-1,CASSLRTESIFYEQYF
NA,TRBV14,CASSPGLAPDTQYF
NA,TRBV7-2,CASSSTGGSNTEAFF
NA,TRBV19,CASSSFASGSTDTQYF
few,TRBV6-6,CASSYSASFNEQFF
NA,TRBV11-2,CASSVTKSSYEQYF
NA,TRBV28,CASSLNNNQPQHF
few,TRBV14,CASSHYEGEYGYTF
once,TRBV2,CASSGSGTQYF
NA,TRBV18,CASSPLAGVGETQYF
few,TRBV6-6,CASSYTGYTGELFF
NA,TRBV18,CASSPPGGLGNEQFF
NA,TRBV18,CASSLLRTSREYEQYF